A selection of T cell receptor beta chains follows, all from one sample in a study of cytomegalovirus exposure and HLA in healthy donors. The table came from immunoSEQ multiplex PCR; TCRdb's copy has only in-frame clones and leaves some out. Of some 140,000 clones listed, approximately 87% were seen once; the top ten hold roughly 3%. The sample comprised PBMCs. The receptors come from a man aged 18 to 29 in good health and CMV-seronegative. Each CDR3 is given with its conserved first and last residue. A D gene is named only where the DNA matches it firmly. Only part of the rows carry a size: once, few, many, or a class if the clone is expanded.

TRBJ2-7,NA,TRBV6-6,NA,CASSRGRGVGSEQYF,TGTGCCAGCAGTCGTGGACGGGGAGTGGGGTCCGAGCAGTACTTC
TRBJ2-5,NA,TRBV18,NA,CASSTRGGGDQETQYF,TGTGCCAGCTCGACTCGGGGAGGCGGGGACCAAGAGACCCAGTACTTC
TRBJ2-1,NA,TRBV2,NA,CASSERLEGRSINEQFF,TGTGCCAGCAGTGAAAGGCTGGAGGGGAGGTCGATCAATGAGCAGTTCTTC
TRBJ1-2,NA,TRBV25-1,TRBD1,CASRGGASYGYTF,TGTGCCAGCCGAGGGGGCGCGAGCTATGGCTACACCTTC
TRBJ2-7,NA,TRBV4-1,NA,CASSQDKALEYGFYEQYF,TGCGCCAGCAGCCAAGATAAAGCGCTAGAATACGGGTTCTACGAGCAGTACTTC
TRBJ1-2,NA,TRBV7-2,TRBD1,CASSLNDRGISNYGYTF,TGTGCCAGCAGCTTAAATGACAGGGGGATTTCTAACTATGGCTACACCTTC
TRBJ1-5,few,TRBV18,TRBD1,CASSPRTGGDNQPQHF,TGTGCCAGCTCACCCCGGACAGGGGGCGATAACCAGCCCCAGCATTTT
TRBJ2-7,NA,TRBV5-6,TRBD2,CASSPGGRLSEQYF,TGTGCCAGCAGCCCGGGGGGTCGGCTAAGCGAGCAGTACTTC
TRBJ2-3,NA,TRBV2,TRBD2,CASRGGVTDTQYF,TGTGCCAGCAGGGGAGGGGTAACAGATACGCAGTATTTT
TRBJ2-7,NA,TRBV6-5,NA,CASSYSSRGHSTGQYF,TGTGCCAGCAGTTACTCGAGTAGGGGCCACTCTACGGGGCAGTACTTC
TRBJ2-1,NA,TRBV11-3,TRBD2,CASSQGLAGYNEQFF,TGTGCCAGCAGCCAGGGACTAGCGGGTTACAATGAGCAGTTCTTC
TRBJ1-2,NA,TRBV27,NA,CASSKDTGWGGYTF,TGTGCCAGCAGCAAGGACACAGGGTGGGGAGGCTACACCTTC
TRBJ1-6,few,TRBV28,NA,CASSLRNSPLHF,TGTGCCAGCAGTTTACGGAATTCACCCCTCCACTTT
TRBJ2-1,NA,TRBV10-3,NA,CAISESNVVASAYNEQFF,TGTGCCATCAGTGAGTCGAACGTCGTCGCTAGCGCCTACAATGAGCAGTTCTTC
TRBJ2-5,NA,TRBV5-1,TRBD2,CASSHGTSDFGQETQYF,TGCGCCAGCAGCCACGGGACTAGTGATTTCGGCCAAGAGACCCAGTACTTC
TRBJ1-6,few,TRBV5-4,TRBD1,CASRATGLDSPLHF,TGTGCCAGCAGGGCGACAGGGCTAGATTCACCCCTCCACTTT
TRBJ1-5,few,TRBV28,NA,CASSRGRGQPQHF,TGTGCCAGCAGCCGAGGGAGGGGGCAGCCCCAGCATTTT
TRBJ2-5,NA,TRBV5-1,TRBD2,CASSLAVGLAGGETQYF,TGCGCCAGCAGCTTGGCCGTTGGACTAGCGGGAGGAGAGACCCAGTACTTC